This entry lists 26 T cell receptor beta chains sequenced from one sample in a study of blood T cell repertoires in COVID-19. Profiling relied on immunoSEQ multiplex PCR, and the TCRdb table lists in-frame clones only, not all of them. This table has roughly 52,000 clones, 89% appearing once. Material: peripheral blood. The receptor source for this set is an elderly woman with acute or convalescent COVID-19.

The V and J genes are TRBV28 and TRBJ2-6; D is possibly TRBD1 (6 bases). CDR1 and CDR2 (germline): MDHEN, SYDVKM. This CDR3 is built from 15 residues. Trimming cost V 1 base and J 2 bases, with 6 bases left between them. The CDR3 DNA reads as TGTGCCAGCAGTTTATCAGGGGCTGGGGCCAACGTCCTGACTTTC. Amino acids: CASSLSGAGANVLTF.

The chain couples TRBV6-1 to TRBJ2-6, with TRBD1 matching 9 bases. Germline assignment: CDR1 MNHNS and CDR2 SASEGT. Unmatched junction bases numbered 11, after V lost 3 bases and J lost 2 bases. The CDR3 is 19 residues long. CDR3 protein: CASSDPLGTGRAGANVLTF. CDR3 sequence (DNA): TGTGCCAGCAGTGACCCCCTAGGGACAGGGAGAGCTGGGGCCAACGTCCTGACTTTC.

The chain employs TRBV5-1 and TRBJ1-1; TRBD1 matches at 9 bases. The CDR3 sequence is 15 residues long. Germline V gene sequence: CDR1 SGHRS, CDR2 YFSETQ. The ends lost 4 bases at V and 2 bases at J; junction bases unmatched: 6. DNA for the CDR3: TGCGCCAGCAGCGGGTGGGACAGGGTTAACACTGAAGCTTTCTTT. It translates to CASSGWDRVNTEAFF.

This CDR3 is CASSKSTGWGTDTQYF. The CDR3 nucleotides are TGTGCCAGCAGCAAATCGACAGGGTGGGGCACAGATACGCAGTATTTT. The chain employs TRBV2 and TRBJ2-3, with 7 nucleotides matching TRBD1. CDR3 size: 16 residues. The J segment lost 1 base and the V segment lost 6 bases, leaving 10 bases of the junction unmatched. Germline values: CDR1 SNHLY, CDR2 FYNNEI.

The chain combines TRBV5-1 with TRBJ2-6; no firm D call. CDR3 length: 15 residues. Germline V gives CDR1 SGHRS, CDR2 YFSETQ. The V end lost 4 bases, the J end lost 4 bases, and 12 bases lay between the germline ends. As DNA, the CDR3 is TGCGCCAGCAGCCCCCCCGGTTCCGGGGCCAACGTCCTGACTTTC. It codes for CASSPPGSGANVLTF.

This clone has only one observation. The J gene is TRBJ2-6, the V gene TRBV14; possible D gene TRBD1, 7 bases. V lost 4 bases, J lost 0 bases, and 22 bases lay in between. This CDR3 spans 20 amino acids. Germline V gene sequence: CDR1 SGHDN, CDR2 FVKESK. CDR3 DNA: TGTGCCAGCAGCCCCCTAAGAGGGGGCCGGGAGTCCTCTGGGGCCAACGTCCTGACTTTC. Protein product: CASSPLRGGRESSGANVLTF.

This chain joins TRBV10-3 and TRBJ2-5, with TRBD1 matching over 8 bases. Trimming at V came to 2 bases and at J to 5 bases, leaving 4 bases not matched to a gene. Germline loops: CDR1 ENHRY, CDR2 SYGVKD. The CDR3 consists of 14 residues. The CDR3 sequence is CAISEPDRAETQYF. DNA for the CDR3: TGTGCCATCAGTGAGCCGGACAGGGCGGAGACCCAGTACTTC.

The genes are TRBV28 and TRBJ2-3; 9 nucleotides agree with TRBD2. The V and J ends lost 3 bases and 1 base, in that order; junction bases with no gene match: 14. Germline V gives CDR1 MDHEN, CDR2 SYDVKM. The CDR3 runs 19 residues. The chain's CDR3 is CASSFPMGQIAGGTDTQYF. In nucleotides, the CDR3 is TGTGCCAGCAGTTTCCCAATGGGGCAAATAGCGGGGGGCACAGATACGCAGTATTTT.

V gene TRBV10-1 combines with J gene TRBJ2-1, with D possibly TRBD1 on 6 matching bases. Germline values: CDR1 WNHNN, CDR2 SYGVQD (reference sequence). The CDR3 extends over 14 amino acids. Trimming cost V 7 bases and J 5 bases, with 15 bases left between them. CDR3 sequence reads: CASMNAGTHNEQFF. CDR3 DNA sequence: TGCGCCAGCATGAATGCCGGGACACACAATGAGCAGTTCTTC.

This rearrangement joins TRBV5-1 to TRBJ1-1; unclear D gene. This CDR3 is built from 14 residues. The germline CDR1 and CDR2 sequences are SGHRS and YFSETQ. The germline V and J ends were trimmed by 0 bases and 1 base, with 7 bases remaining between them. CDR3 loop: CASSLEWRNTEAFF. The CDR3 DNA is TGCGCCAGCAGCTTGGAATGGAGGAACACTGAAGCTTTCTTT. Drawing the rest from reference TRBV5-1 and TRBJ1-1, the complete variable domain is KAGVTQTPRYLIKTRGQQVTLSCSPISGHRSVSWYQQTPGQGLQFLFEYFSETQRNKGNFPGRFSGRQFSNSRSEMNVSTLELGDSALYLCASSLEWRNTEAFFGQGTRLTVV.

The CDR3 sequence: CASSARTGSSYNEQFF. The CDR3 DNA reads TGTGCCAGTAGTGCCCGGACAGGGAGCTCCTACAATGAGCAGTTCTTC. The chain employs TRBV19 and TRBJ2-1, with 8 nucleotides matching TRBD1. This CDR3 contains 16 residues. V lost 5 bases to trimming and J lost 0 bases; unmatched junction nucleotides: 6. CDR1 is LNHDA and CDR2 is SQIVND in the germline V gene (reference sequence).

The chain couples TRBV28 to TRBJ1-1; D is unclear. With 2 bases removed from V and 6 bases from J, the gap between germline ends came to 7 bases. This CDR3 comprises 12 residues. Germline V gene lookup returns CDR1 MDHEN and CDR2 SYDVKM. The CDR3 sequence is CASSLGGSEAFF. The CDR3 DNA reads TGTGCCAGCAGTTTAGGAGGGTCTGAAGCTTTCTTT. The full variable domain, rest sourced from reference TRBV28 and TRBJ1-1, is DVKVTQSSRYLVKRTGEKVFLECVQDMDHENMFWYRQDPGLGLRLIYFSYDVKMKEKGDIPEGYSVSREKKERFSLILESASTNQTSMYLCASSLGGSEAFFGQGTRLTVV.

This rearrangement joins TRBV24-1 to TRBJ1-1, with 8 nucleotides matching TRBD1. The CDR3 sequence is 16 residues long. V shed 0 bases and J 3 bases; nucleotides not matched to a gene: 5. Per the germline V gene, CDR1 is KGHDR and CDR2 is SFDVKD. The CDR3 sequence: CATSDLRTGTDTEAFF. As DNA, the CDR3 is TGTGCCACCAGTGATTTGCGGACAGGGACCGACACTGAAGCTTTCTTT.

The CDR3 region is CASSHSGQPQHF. The CDR3 bases are TGCGCCAGCAGCCATTCAGGGCAGCCCCAGCATTTT. The genes are TRBV4-1 and TRBJ1-5, with a tentative D call TRBD1 (5 bases). Germline V lookup: CDR1 MGHRA, CDR2 YSYEKL. The V gene lost 3 bases and the J gene lost 7 bases, with 7 bases spanning the gap. This CDR3 region has 12 residues.

The CDR3 DNA reads as TGTGCCAGCAGTTTACGACTAGAAGGAGATACGCAGTATTTT. This encodes CASSLRLEGDTQYF. The V and J genes are TRBV28 and TRBJ2-3, with a weak D call TRBD2 (6 bases). Per the germline V gene, CDR1 is MDHEN and CDR2 is SYDVKM. The germline V and J ends were trimmed by 2 bases and 5 bases, with 11 bases remaining between them. The CDR3 extends over 14 amino acids.

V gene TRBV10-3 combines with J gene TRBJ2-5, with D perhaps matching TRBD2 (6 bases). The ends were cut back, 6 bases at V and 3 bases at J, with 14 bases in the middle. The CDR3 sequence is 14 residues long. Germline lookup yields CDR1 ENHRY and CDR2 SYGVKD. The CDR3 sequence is CAISRTKAEETQYF. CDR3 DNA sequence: TGTGCCATCAGCCGGACTAAGGCTGAAGAGACCCAGTACTTC.

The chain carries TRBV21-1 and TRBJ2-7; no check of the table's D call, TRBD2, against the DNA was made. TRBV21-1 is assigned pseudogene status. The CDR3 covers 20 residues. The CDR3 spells CASSNAGGTRRYKGPREQYF. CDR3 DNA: TGTGCCAGCAGCAATGCGGGGGGTACAAGGCGGTACAAAGGCCCCCGAGAGCAGTACTTC.

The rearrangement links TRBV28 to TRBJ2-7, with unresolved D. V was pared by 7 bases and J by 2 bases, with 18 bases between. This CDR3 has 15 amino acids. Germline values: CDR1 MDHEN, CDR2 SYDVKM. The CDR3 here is CASTSRRIAPYEQYV. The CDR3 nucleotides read TGTGCCAGCACCTCTCGGCGGATAGCCCCCTACGAGCAGTACGTC.

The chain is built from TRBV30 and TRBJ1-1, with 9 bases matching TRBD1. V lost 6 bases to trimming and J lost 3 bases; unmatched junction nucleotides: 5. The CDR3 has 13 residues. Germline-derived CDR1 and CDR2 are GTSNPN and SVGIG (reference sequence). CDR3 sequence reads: CACQGDRDTEAFF. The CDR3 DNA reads TGTGCCTGCCAGGGGGACAGGGACACTGAAGCTTTCTTT.

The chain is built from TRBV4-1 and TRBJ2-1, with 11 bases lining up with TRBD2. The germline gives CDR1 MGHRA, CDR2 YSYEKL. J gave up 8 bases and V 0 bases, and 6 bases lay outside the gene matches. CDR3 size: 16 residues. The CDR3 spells CASSQERLAGGYEQFF. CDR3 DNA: TGCGCCAGCAGCCAAGAAAGGCTAGCGGGGGGTTATGAGCAGTTCTTC.

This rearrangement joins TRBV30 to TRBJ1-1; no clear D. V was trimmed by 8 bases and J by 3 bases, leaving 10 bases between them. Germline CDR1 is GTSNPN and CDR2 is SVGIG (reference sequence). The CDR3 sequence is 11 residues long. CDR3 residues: CAAGEHTEAFF. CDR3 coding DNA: TGTGCCGCCGGGGAGCACACTGAAGCTTTCTTT.

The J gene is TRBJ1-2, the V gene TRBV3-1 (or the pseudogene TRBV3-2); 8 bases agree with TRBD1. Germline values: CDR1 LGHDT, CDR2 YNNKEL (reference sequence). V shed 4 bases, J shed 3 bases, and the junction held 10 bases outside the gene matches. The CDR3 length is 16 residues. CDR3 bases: TGTGCCAGCAGCCCCCGGACAGGGTGGCGAGACTATGGCTACACCTTC. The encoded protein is CASSPRTGWRDYGYTF.

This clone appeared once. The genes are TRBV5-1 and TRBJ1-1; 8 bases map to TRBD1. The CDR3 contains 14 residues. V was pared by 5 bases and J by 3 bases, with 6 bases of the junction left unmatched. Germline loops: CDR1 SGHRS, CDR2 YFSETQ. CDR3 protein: CASSLQGGDTEAFF. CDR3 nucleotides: TGCGCCAGCAGTCTACAGGGGGGAGACACTGAAGCTTTCTTT.

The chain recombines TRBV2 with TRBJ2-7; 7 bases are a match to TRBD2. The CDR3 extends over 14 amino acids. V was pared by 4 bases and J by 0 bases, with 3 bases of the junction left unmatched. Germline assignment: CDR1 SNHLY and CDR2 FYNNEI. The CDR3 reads CASSGGGNSYEQYF. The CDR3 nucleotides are TGTGCCAGCAGTGGGGGGGGGAACTCCTACGAGCAGTACTTC.

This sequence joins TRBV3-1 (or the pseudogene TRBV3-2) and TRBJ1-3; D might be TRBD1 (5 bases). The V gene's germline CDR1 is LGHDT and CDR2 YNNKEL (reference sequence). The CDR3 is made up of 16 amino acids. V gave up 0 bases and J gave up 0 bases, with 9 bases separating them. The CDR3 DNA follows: TGTGCCAGCAGCCAAGATGGGGGGATCTCTGGAAACACCATATATTTT. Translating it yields CASSQDGGISGNTIYF.

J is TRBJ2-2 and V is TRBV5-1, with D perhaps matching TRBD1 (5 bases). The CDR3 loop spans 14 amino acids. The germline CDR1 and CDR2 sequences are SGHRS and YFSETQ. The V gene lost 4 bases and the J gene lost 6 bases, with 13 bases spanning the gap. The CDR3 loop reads CASSPDSLPGELFF. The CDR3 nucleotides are TGCGCCAGCAGCCCAGACAGTCTCCCCGGGGAGCTGTTTTTT.